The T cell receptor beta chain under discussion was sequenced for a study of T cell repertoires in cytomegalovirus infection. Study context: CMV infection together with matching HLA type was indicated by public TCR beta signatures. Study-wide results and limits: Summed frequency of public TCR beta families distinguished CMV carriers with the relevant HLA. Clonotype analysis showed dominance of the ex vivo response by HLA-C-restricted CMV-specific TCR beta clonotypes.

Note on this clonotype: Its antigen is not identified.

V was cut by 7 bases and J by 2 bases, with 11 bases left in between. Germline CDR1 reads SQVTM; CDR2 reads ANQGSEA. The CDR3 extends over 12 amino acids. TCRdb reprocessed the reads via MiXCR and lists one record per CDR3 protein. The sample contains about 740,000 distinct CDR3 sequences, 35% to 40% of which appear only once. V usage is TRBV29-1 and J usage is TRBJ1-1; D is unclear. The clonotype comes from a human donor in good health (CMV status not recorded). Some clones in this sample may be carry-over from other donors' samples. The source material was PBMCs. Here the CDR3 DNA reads TGCAGCGGGGGAGACGCAAACACTGAAGCTTTCTTT. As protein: CSGGDANTEAFF.